This T cell receptor (beta chain) was captured in a study of regulatory T cells in long-lasting Graves disease. Broader study findings: In persistent patients, shared public clonotypes (over 2,500) outnumbered those in new patients (around 1,000).

The time point: persistent/refractory GD, antithyroid drugs over 5 years with positive TRAb. PBMCs provided the RNA from which the TCR library was made. To make TCR beta libraries, researchers used iRepertoire HTBI primers and Arm-PCR of CDR3 regions. As originally analysed: Spanning all samples, the identified segments comprised roughly 66 TRBV and fewer than 15 TRBJ. In TCRdb, the multiplex PCR reads were re-called with MiXCR into one record per CDR3 protein. What appears here as the V and J calls and clone size reflects TCRdb's work, not the paper's. The sample records 450,000 or so distinct CDR3 sequences, more than 20% being singletons. As regards this clonotype: Its antigen is not known.

The sample consisted of peripheral blood mononuclear cells (PBMCs), taken when the disease was refractory, from a patient treated with antithyroid drugs. This TCR was sampled from a female donor with Graves disease.

For the CDR3, the DNA is TGTGCCAGCAGTCCAGGGTCGCCAGGTATGAACACTGAAGCTTTCTTT. Translated: CASSPGSPGMNTEAFF. V gene TRBV7-9 combines with J gene TRBJ1-1; D is perhaps TRBD1 (5 bases). The CDR3 consists of 16 residues. The germline V gene encodes CDR1 SEHNR and CDR2 FQNEAQ (reference sequence). V was cut by 6 bases and J by 0 bases, with 17 bases left in between.